These 22 T cell receptor beta chains share one sample of origin, sequenced in a study of blood T cell repertoires in COVID-19. Sequencing used immunoSEQ multiplex PCR; TCRdb keeps in-frame clones, though not all of them. The sample contains some 27,000 clones, 76% of which appear only once. Sequenced: peripheral blood. All receptors derive from a man aged 65 to 79 with acute or convalescent COVID-19.

The gene calls are TRBV28 and TRBJ1-6; TRBD1 is a possible D gene (5 bases). The CDR3 spans 17 residues. The ends were cut back, 0 bases at V and 7 bases at J, with 16 bases in the middle. Germline V lookup: CDR1 MDHEN, CDR2 SYDVKM. The CDR3 DNA reads as TGTGCCAGCAGTTTATGGTCCCGGGGGGAGAGGAATTCACCCCTCCACTTT. This translates into CASSLWSRGERNSPLHF.

The rearrangement uses TRBV7-4 and TRBJ2-5, with D possibly TRBD1 on 6 matching bases. The V end lost 4 bases, the J end lost 3 bases, and 9 bases lay between the germline ends. The CDR3 length is 13 residues. The germline V gene has CDR1 SGHVT and CDR2 SQSDAQ. CDR3: CASSSGQKETQYF. CDR3 nucleotides: TGTGCCAGCAGCTCCGGACAGAAAGAGACCCAGTACTTC.

The chain employs TRBV9 and TRBJ2-1; 8 nucleotides agree with TRBD2. The germline V gene has CDR1 SGDLS and CDR2 YYNGEE. V gave up 4 bases and J gave up 7 bases; unmatched junction bases: 7. The CDR3 has 14 residues. CDR3 protein: CASSPLAGRNEQFF. CDR3 in DNA: TGTGCCAGCAGCCCCTTAGCGGGGAGGAATGAGCAGTTCTTC.

J is TRBJ2-7 and V is TRBV9; 8 nucleotides agree with TRBD1. The germline gives CDR1 SGDLS, CDR2 YYNGEE. CDR3 length: 15 residues. The V gene end was trimmed by 2 bases and the J gene end by 3 bases; junction bases not matched to a gene: 7. CDR3 in amino acids: CASSVSQGAVYEQYF. CDR3 in DNA: TGTGCCAGCAGCGTCAGTCAGGGGGCTGTCTACGAGCAGTACTTC.

This clone has a handful of counts. The V gene is TRBV4-3, the J gene TRBJ2-7, with a possible D match to TRBD2 (6 bases). CDR1 is LGHNA and CDR2 is YSLEER in the germline V gene. The CDR3 spans 13 residues. V lost 4 bases, J lost 7 bases, and 14 bases lay in between. Here the CDR3 DNA reads TGCGCCAGCAGCCCAAGGACCGCGGGGGAGCAGTACTTC. It yields the protein CASSPRTAGEQYF.

In this sample, this clone turned up a few times. The CDR3 sequence is CASSPRLGTGELFF. The CDR3 DNA sequence: TGTGCCAGCAGCCCCCGACTAGGTACCGGGGAGCTGTTTTTT. V usage is TRBV7-2 and J usage is TRBJ2-2; possibly TRBD2 for D (6 bases). CDR3 length equals 14 residues. Germline lookup yields CDR1 SGHTA and CDR2 FQGNSA. The V and J ends lost 5 bases and 5 bases respectively, with 12 bases between them.

This chain joins TRBV7-9 and TRBJ2-7; D may be TRBD2 (5 bases). Looked up from germline, CDR1 is SEHNR and CDR2 is FQNEAQ (reference sequence). The V end lost 11 bases, the J end lost 1 base, and 18 bases lay between the germline ends. The CDR3 consists of 14 residues. The CDR3 DNA is TGTGCCTCACAGTCGGGGATGAGATCCTACGAGCAGTACTTC. It encodes CASQSGMRSYEQYF.

This chain joins TRBV10-3 and TRBJ1-6, with D unresolved. Trimming removed 8 bases from V and 5 bases from J, with 10 bases in between. Germline V gene sequence: CDR1 ENHRY, CDR2 SYGVKD. This CDR3 has 13 amino acids. CDR3 in DNA: TGTGCCATCCAACAGTTAGATAATTCACCCCTCCACTTT. Residues: CAIQQLDNSPLHF.

This clone is a singleton in its sample. The chain uses TRBV12-3 or TRBV12-4 and TRBJ2-3; D gene ambiguous. Between the trimmed V and J ends, which lost 6 bases and 4 bases, there was a span of 11 bases. The CDR3 length is 13 residues. DNA of the CDR3: TGTGCCAGCAGCTCAACGAGCCCAGATACGCAGTATTTT. This codes for CASSSTSPDTQYF.

This chain joins TRBV19 and TRBJ2-3; TRBD2 matches 11 bases. CDR1 and CDR2 from the germline V gene are LNHDA and SQIVND (reference sequence). V shed 3 bases, J shed 0 bases, and the junction held 5 bases outside the gene matches. CDR3 size: 17 residues. CDR3 amino acids: CASSISGGAGSTDTQYF. The CDR3 nucleotides are TGTGCCAGTAGTATTAGCGGGGGGGCCGGGAGCACAGATACGCAGTATTTT.

The V call is TRBV18, the J call TRBJ2-7, with 10 bases identical to TRBD1. V trimming: 6 bases; J trimming: 7 bases; junction bases outside the gene matches: 12. The CDR3 extends over 15 amino acids. Germline V gives CDR1 KGHSH, CDR2 LQKENI. Here the CDR3 DNA reads TGTGCCAGCTCCCAACAAACCGGGACAGGGGAAGAGCAGTACTTC. Protein sequence: CASSQQTGTGEEQYF.

The genes are TRBV28 and TRBJ2-3; D unclear. The CDR3 contains 13 residues. V dropped 5 bases and J dropped 2 bases, with 8 bases sitting between them. Germline V gene lookup returns CDR1 MDHEN and CDR2 SYDVKM. The CDR3 coding sequence is TGTGCCAGCAGTCCCCAATTCACAGATACGCAGTATTTT. Translating it yields CASSPQFTDTQYF. The full variable domain, in which reference TRBV28 and TRBJ2-3 provide the parts outside the CDR3, is DVKVTQSSRYLVKRTGEKVFLECVQDMDHENMFWYRQDPGLGLRLIYFSYDVKMKEKGDIPEGYSVSREKKERFSLILESASTNQTSMYLCASSPQFTDTQYFGPGTRLTVL.

J is TRBJ2-2 and V is TRBV7-6; the match to TRBD2 covers 8 bases. The CDR3 totals 16 residues. Germline V gives CDR1 SGHVS, CDR2 FNYEAQ. V lost 5 bases, J lost 4 bases, and 9 bases stayed unmatched. The CDR3 here is CASSRGGGLSTGELFF. CDR3 sequence (DNA): TGTGCCAGCAGCCGCGGCGGGGGGCTGAGCACCGGGGAGCTGTTTTTT.

A few counts support this clone. Compared with germline, one end of the junction differs, possibly owing to a read error. The chain employs TRBV7-2 and TRBJ2-5; weak D call: TRBD1 (5 bases). The CDR3 extends over 13 amino acids. Germline lookup yields CDR1 SGHTA and CDR2 FQGNSA. CDR3 residues: CASSSVGHFSRDF. The CDR3 DNA sequence: TGTGCCAGCAGCTCAGTTGGACATTTTTCCCGCGACTTC.

This clone was observed a single time. This chain connects TRBV6-6 to TRBJ2-4, with D possibly being TRBD1 (6 bases). There are 15 residues in the CDR3. Germline CDR1 reads MNHNY; CDR2 reads SVGAGI (reference sequence). V was cut by 6 bases and J by 1 base, with 13 bases left in between. In nucleotides, the CDR3 is TGTGCCAGCAGCACGGACAGTTCTGCCAAAAACATTCAGTACTTC. It is translated as CASSTDSSAKNIQYF.

The chain joins TRBV28 to TRBJ2-1, with 10 bases lining up with TRBD2. Germline CDR1 MDHEN, CDR2 SYDVKM. Trimming took 5 bases from V and 4 from J; bases not matched to a gene: 11. The length of the CDR3 is 17 residues. For the CDR3, the DNA is TGTGCCAGCAGTCCCCAGCTAGCGGGGGCGAATTACAATGAGCAGTTCTTC. Amino acid sequence: CASSPQLAGANYNEQFF.

The chain joins TRBV7-9 to TRBJ2-6, with a weak D call TRBD2 (5 bases). Germline values: CDR1 SEHNR, CDR2 FQNEAQ (reference sequence). The CDR3 runs to 19 residues. V was clipped by 2 bases and J by 0 bases, with 17 bases between them. The CDR3 is CASSLSSGSGYSGANVLTF. The CDR3 DNA reads as TGTGCCAGCAGCTTATCCAGCGGCAGTGGATACTCTGGGGCCAACGTCCTGACTTTC.

J is TRBJ2-1 and V is TRBV11-3, with TRBD2 matching 8 bases. Germline V lookup: CDR1 SGHNT, CDR2 YENEEA. The J segment lost 3 bases and the V segment lost 3 bases, leaving 4 bases of the junction unmatched. CDR3 length equals 15 residues. The CDR3 DNA reads TGTGCCAGCAGCTTGGACGGGACTAGCTACAATGAGCAGTTCTTC. It encodes CASSLDGTSYNEQFF.

This clone was seen a handful of times. This chain joins TRBV3-1 (or the pseudogene TRBV3-2) and TRBJ2-1; perhaps TRBD2 as D (6 bases). This CDR3 is built from 15 residues. The V end was cut by 5 bases, the J end by 6 bases, with 17 bases between. Germline V gives CDR1 LGHDT, CDR2 YNNKEL (reference sequence). The CDR3, as DNA: TGTGCCAGCAGCTTAGAAGGCGGGACTGCCAATGAGCAGTTCTTC. Its translation is CASSLEGGTANEQFF.

This clone was seen ten or more times. This rearrangement joins TRBV18 to TRBJ2-1; 9 bases are shared with TRBD2. The germline V gene has CDR1 KGHSH and CDR2 LQKENI. The J segment lost 3 bases and the V segment lost 6 bases, leaving 6 bases of the junction unmatched. This CDR3 has 15 residues. The CDR3 sequence: CASSASSGDYNEQFF. The DNA of the CDR3 is TGTGCCAGCTCCGCCTCTAGCGGGGACTACAATGAGCAGTTCTTC.

The chain carries TRBV4-2 and TRBJ1-5; weak D call: TRBD1 (5 bases). CDR1 is LGHNA and CDR2 is YNFKEQ in the germline V gene. This CDR3 has 16 residues. Between the trimmed V and J ends, which lost 1 base and 3 bases, there was a span of 13 bases. DNA of the CDR3: TGTGCCAGCAGCCAAGGCCATCAGGGAAACAATCAGCCCCAGCATTTT. Translating it yields CASSQGHQGNNQPQHF.

This clone was counted a few times. V and J are TRBV7-3 and TRBJ2-3; TRBD2 matches 9 bases. Germline-derived CDR1 and CDR2 are SGHTA and FQGTGA. V gave up 4 bases and J gave up 9 bases; unmatched junction bases: 11. CDR3 length: 15 amino acids. The DNA of the CDR3 is TGTGCCAGCAGCTCCGAGCGGGGGGCCATTGCCACGCAGTATTTT. Translating gives CASSSERGAIATQYF.